The entry below gives a single T cell receptor beta chain sequence along with its context. Its antigen is still unknown. No qualities accompany the bases; no much larger clone lies one base away. Its CDR3 holds 14 amino acids, cysteine through phenylalanine. Of the read, only the CDR3 DNA is kept; its 42 bases are in frame from base 1. Germline trimming: 8 bases from V, 3 bases from J; junction bases outside gene matches: 8. The germline V gene encodes CDR1 SQVTM and CDR2 ANQGSEA. Library preparation employed the immunoSEQ multiplex PCR assay. A mixture of 60 forward primers for TCR Vbeta segments and 13 reverse primers for TCR Jbeta segments was used in the multiplex PCR. The CDR3 region of rearranged TCR beta genes was amplified from genomic DNA with a multiplex PCR assay. Amplified TCR beta libraries were sequenced as 87-base-pair reads on the Illumina HiSeq System. In the paper's pipeline: Across the 700 or so repertoires, a later analysis counted 75 million to 90 million unique TCR beta chains, around 11 million of which were shared by at least two donors. Raw reads were error-corrected and collapsed into unique sequences by a nearest-neighbor algorithm in which closely related sequences were merged to remove PCR and sequencing errors. To assign V, D and J gene segments, CDR3 sequences were aligned to IMGT reference sequences. For a sequence to be retained, a match of at least six nucleotides was required to both a V gene segment and a J gene segment. Rearrangements were called productive when the CDR3 lacked stop codons and stayed in frame with V and J; all others were non-productive. CDR3 was defined by IMGT convention, running from the second conserved V-encoded cysteine to the conserved J-encoded phenylalanine. The earlier analysis of about 610 of the donors excluded any sequence lacking an unambiguous match to a single V gene segment. In an earlier analysis of several hundred of the donors, a V segment was called functional when productive rearrangements were above 56.7%, and segregating when the standard deviation between donors exceeded 5%. To diagnose cytomegalovirus status from the catalog of TCR beta chain sequences, a statistical classification framework was built. In a later analysis, V and J genes were assigned by comparing TCR nucleotide sequences against IMGT/GENE-DB human TR gene sequences. A later analysis assigned CDR3 sequences and most-parsimonious VDJ recombination scenarios with the TCRdist pipeline. In a later analysis, each TCR beta chain was defined by its CDR3 amino acid sequence together with its V-gene family, and reads lacking a unique V-gene family were excluded. As a way to deal with suspected cross-contamination and a sequencing artifact, a later analysis dropped nearly 600 nucleotide sequences that were highly shared and had low generation probability. In a later analysis, a clonal expansion index was calculated for each public chain from normalized within-repertoire ranks of inferred template counts. A later analysis computed generation probabilities with a VDJ recombination model fitted to out-of-frame rearrangements, and checked the results against IGoR. Hypergeometric tests were used in a later analysis to score TCR-TCR, TCR-HLA and TCR-CMV co-occurrence, with a repertoire-size bias correction applied to the TCR pairs. False discovery rates were estimated in a later analysis by permuting HLA or CMV assignments 20 times. In a later analysis, co-occurring TCRs were grouped using DBSCAN, with TCRdist sequence similarity added in when clustering inside HLA-allele-positive subsets. Repertoires with fewer than 30,000 or more than 120,000 public chains were left out of co-occurrence clustering, as were about 5 repertoires with anomalous nucleotide sharing. As stored in TCRdb, this immuneACCESS dataset retains in-frame rearrangements with V and J assigned. A fraction of the clones does not appear; measured against another copy, unresolved V genes explain less than half of the discrepancy, and the remainder lacks a known reason. V and J calls and clone size are those listed in that table; D and trimming were worked out from the DNA. The sample table contains about 80,000 clones; only one count was recorded for less than 80% of them. The ten biggest clones cover more than 7% of the sample.

The cohort consisted of approximately 670 healthy bone marrow donors. At the time of sampling, every cohort member was nominally healthy, though immune exposures that went unrecorded were likely present. The donor tested CMV seronegative and was one of the 352 seronegative cohort members. Each donor provided a peripheral blood sample, and peripheral blood mononuclear cells were used for TCR beta sequencing. The Qiagen DNeasy Blood Extraction Kit was used to extract genomic DNA from the blood cell samples. This sample was included in a study of cytomegalovirus exposure and HLA in healthy donors (dated by TCRdb to the late 2010s). General notes on the study: An earlier analysis of roughly 610 of the donors reported 276 Gb of sequence data and 117 million unique TCR beta sequences obtained from 180 million or so T cells. The number of typed donors differed by locus: roughly 620-630 for A, B, C, DRB1 and DQB1; 522 for DQA1; 606 for DPA1; and roughly 490 for DPB1. A separate validation cohort of about 110 different subjects was used in addition to the approximately 640-subject first cohort. The genetic ancestry cluster associated with self-reported Caucasian donors included about 81% of the roughly 390 genotyped donors. A later genetic analysis used genome-wide SNP genotypes for about three fifths of the roughly 700 donors, treating that subset as a discovery cohort. The T cell repertoires of under 700 subjects were profiled by immunosequencing and related to cytomegalovirus serostatus. In an earlier analysis of roughly 540 of the donors, high-throughput TCR beta sequencing was used to judge whether each TCR beta V gene segment behaved as functional or pseudogenic. In a later analysis, previously published TCR beta repertoires from about 670 donors were re-analyzed and high-resolution HLA genotyping was added so that TCR occurrence patterns could be studied. High-throughput TCR immunosequencing, statistical association of individual TCRs with disease status, and machine learning were combined to predict cytomegalovirus infection status. Because of strong linkage in the cohort, five DR-DQ haplotypes were treated as single units for association and clustering. HLA typing included class I and class II loci at four-digit resolution. Around 320 gigabases of sequencing data and approximately 85 million unique TCR sequences were included in an early release covering under 650 HLA-typed donors. The later analysis used no new phenotypic data to find candidate immune exposures, relying instead on TCR beta sequences and their occurrence across donors. All discovery cohort repertoires had been generated using a single sequencing platform. The study aimed to test whether cataloging public T cell receptors could reveal signatures of past pathogen exposure. On average, about 240,000 unique TCR beta nucleotide sequences were sequenced per donor among roughly 430 genotyped donors of the cohort, with 15% to 20% of those sequences being non-productive. Donor age, sex, ethnicity and CMV serostatus were compiled together with the repertoire data. The full study reports these points: Linkage disequilibrium might explain the correlated functional status among segregating V segments, but an unknown experimental factor could not be excluded. The study gave a list of 150 to 200 TCR beta chains associated with cytomegalovirus. Because HLA typing was unavailable for some donors at each locus, only the typed subset was used in association tests. Because the 87-base-pair reads could not distinguish some IMGT-functional V segments, including TRBV6-2 and TRBV6-3, those segments were excluded. A later genetic analysis associated a missense DCLRE1C variant with V-gene and J-gene trimming of TCR beta chains, and an independent cohort replicated the association. Immune exposure information for the cohort was limited to CMV serostatus. Cytomegalovirus status was reported to be diagnosed by the classifier with high specificity and sensitivity in both the original and validation cohorts. This cohort had only TCR beta chains sequenced, and the lack of alpha or paired-chain data limited which features could be detected. A group of highly shared sequence variants was considered likely to be a technical artifact of the sequencing pipeline. When HLA alleles, especially DR and DQ, strongly co-occurred, TCR associations were difficult to assign to individual alleles. In a later analysis, several top co-occurrence clusters were reported to appear linked to parvovirus B19, influenza, CMV and Epstein-Barr virus. It was suggested by the authors that the approach could potentially be generalized to other disease states and immunological phenotypes. Specific HLA alleles were associated with about 17,000 TCR beta sequences at a false discovery rate of 0.05 in a later analysis. Most TCR sequences were seen in very few donors, while some public TCRs were found in many individuals. About 17 rarely observed V segments, including chromosome 9 orphons, were excluded from the earlier analysis of several hundred of the donors because counts were too low. In a later analysis, the rate of TCR association differed among HLA loci, with DRB1 alleles having the most associated TCRs and HLA-C alleles having the fewest. Most CMV-associated TCR beta chains appeared to be HLA-restricted in a later analysis, and the HLA associations seemed to be driven largely by CMV exposure. An earlier analysis of approximately 590 of the donors showed that most TCR beta V segments appeared in productive rearrangements either about 87% or about 30% of the time, which broadly matched IMGT annotations. In a later analysis, HLA-associated TCR beta chains were found to be more clonally expanded and to have lower generation probabilities than equally common non-associated chains. Roughly uniform sequencing depth across donors was assumed in presence/absence analyses, although this assumption may not hold. A later genetic analysis reported fewer N-insertions in productive TCRs among donors in an Asian-associated ancestry cluster than the roughly 650-donor mean. A further reported finding was that TCR beta sequences accurately predicted the HLA-A and HLA-B alleles for most subjects in the first cohort. In vitro tests confirmed that a few of the cytomegalovirus-associated TCR beta chains recognize cytomegalovirus antigens.

The rearrangement combines TRBV29-1 with TRBJ2-5; TRBD2 matches 11 bases in the middle. The sequence was collected from a middle-aged woman in good health and CMV-seronegative. Sequencing used PBMCs. The CDR3 protein: CSPTLAGEEETQYF. In nucleotides, the sequence is TGCAGCCCCACACTAGCGGGAGAGGAAGAGACCCAGTACTTC.